What follows are 5 T cell receptor beta chains derived from one specimen sequenced in a study of cytomegalovirus exposure and HLA in healthy donors. Both 60 Vbeta primers and 13 Jbeta primers went into the PCR. Sequencing used immunoSEQ multiplex PCR; TCRdb keeps in-frame clones, though not all of them. The table has some 70,000 clones, 55% to 70% seen once; the top ten hold over 2.5%. Sequences were obtained from PBMCs. These receptors were taken from a woman between 45 and 60 years old in good health and CMV-seronegative.

The table lists this clone with a few counts. The rearrangement joins TRBV18 to TRBJ2-1, with 9 bases that match TRBD2. V shed 2 bases, J shed 9 bases, and the junction held 8 bases outside the gene matches. The germline gives CDR1 KGHSH, CDR2 LQKENI. This CDR3 is built from 15 residues. Here the CDR3 DNA reads TGTGCCAGCTCACCAGGTGCTAGCGGGACGGGTGAGCAGTTCTTC. The encoded protein is CASSPGASGTGEQFF.

The chain recombines TRBV28 with TRBJ1-1; no reliable D call. The V end lost 3 bases, the J end lost 11 bases, and 10 bases lay between the germline ends. The CDR3 length is 11 residues. CDR1 and CDR2 from the germline V gene are MDHEN and SYDVKM. The CDR3 reads CASSFPRGAFF. In nucleotides, the CDR3 is TGTGCCAGCAGTTTCCCGAGAGGGGCTTTCTTT. Complete variable domain (other parts from reference TRBV28 and TRBJ1-1): DVKVTQSSRYLVKRTGEKVFLECVQDMDHENMFWYRQDPGLGLRLIYFSYDVKMKEKGDIPEGYSVSREKKERFSLILESASTNQTSMYLCASSFPRGAFFGQGTRLTVV.

The chain uses TRBV13 and TRBJ1-1; 7 bases agree with TRBD1. This CDR3 has 16 amino acids. Germline loops: CDR1 PRHDT, CDR2 FYEKMQ (reference sequence). V lost 4 bases, J lost 0 bases, and 8 bases stayed unmatched. DNA for the CDR3: TGTGCCAGCAGCTCAGCCTCCGGGACAGTGAACACTGAAGCTTTCTTT. Encoded protein: CASSSASGTVNTEAFF.

CDR3 DNA: TGTGCCAGCAGTGACCCCCTGCTTTGGGTCGGGGGGCAGCCCCAGCATTTT. This sequence encodes CASSDPLLWVGGQPQHF. The chain links TRBV6-4 to TRBJ1-5, with D perhaps matching TRBD1 (5 bases). This CDR3 is built from 17 residues. The germline V gene encodes CDR1 MRHNA and CDR2 SNTAGT. Deletions cut 2 bases from V and 7 bases from J, with 21 bases between.

The chain combines TRBV6-5 with TRBJ1-5; the match to TRBD1 covers 7 bases. Trimming cost V 6 bases and J 0 bases; bases outside gene matches: 5. This CDR3 is built from 15 residues. Germline CDR1 is MNHEY and CDR2 is SVGAGI. The CDR3 sequence is CASRRQGNSNQPQHF. The CDR3 nucleotides are TGTGCCAGCAGGCGACAGGGAAATAGCAATCAGCCCCAGCATTTT.